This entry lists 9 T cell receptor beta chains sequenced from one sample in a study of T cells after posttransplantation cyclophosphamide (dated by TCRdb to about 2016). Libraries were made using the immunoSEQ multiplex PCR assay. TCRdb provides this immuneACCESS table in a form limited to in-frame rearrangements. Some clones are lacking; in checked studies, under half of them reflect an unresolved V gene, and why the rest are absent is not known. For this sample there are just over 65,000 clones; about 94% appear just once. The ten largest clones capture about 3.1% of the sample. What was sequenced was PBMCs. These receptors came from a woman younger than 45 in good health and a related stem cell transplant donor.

In DNA form, the CDR3 reads TGCAGCGTTGCTTGGGGGGTAGGGACTGAAGCTTTCTTT. This gives the protein CSVAWGVGTEAFF. The chain carries TRBV29-1 and TRBJ1-1; a weak D match, TRBD1 (5 bases). This CDR3 has 13 amino acids. V lost 4 bases and J 5 bases, leaving 14 bases between the germline ends. From germline, CDR1 is SQVTM and CDR2 ANQGSEA. Complete variable domain (other parts from reference TRBV29-1 and TRBJ1-1): SAVISQKPSRDICQRGTSLTIQCQVDSQVTMMFWYRQQPGQSLTLIATANQGSEATYESGFVIDKFPISRPNLTFSTLTVSNMSPEDSSIYLCSVAWGVGTEAFFGQGTRLTVV.

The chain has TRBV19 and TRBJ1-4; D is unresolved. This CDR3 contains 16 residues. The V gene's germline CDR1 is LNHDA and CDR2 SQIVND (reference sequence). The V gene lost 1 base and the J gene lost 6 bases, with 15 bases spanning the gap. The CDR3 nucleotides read TGTGCCAGTAGTATAGGGCCCCCGGGTGGGGATGAAAAACTGTTTTTT. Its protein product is CASSIGPPGGDEKLFF.

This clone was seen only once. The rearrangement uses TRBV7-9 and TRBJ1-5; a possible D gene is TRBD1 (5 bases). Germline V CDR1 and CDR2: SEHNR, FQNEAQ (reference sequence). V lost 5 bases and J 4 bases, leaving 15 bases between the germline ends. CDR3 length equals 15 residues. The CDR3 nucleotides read TGTGCCAGCAGCCGATCGGGCGGGGGTAATCAGCCCCAGCATTTT. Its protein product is CASSRSGGGNQPQHF. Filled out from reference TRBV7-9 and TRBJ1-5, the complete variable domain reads DTGVSQNPRHKITKRGQNVTFRCDPISEHNRLYWYRQTLGQGPEFLTYFQNEAQLEKSRLLSDRFSAERPKGSFSTLEIQRTEQGDSAMYLCASSRSGGGNQPQHFGDGTRLSIL.

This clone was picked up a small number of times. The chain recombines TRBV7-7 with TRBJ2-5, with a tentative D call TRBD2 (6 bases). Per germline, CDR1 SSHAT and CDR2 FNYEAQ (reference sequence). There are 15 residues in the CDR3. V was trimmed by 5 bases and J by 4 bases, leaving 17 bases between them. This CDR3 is CASSAGRVYSETQYF. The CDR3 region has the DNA TGTGCCAGCAGCGCGGGGCGGGTTTATTCAGAGACCCAGTACTTC.

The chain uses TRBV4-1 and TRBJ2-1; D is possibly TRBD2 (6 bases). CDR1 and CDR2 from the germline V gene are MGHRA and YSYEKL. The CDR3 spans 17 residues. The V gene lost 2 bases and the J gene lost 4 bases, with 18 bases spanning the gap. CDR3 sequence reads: CASSQTGPSAGYNEQFF. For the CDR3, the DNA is TGCGCCAGCAGCCAAACCGGGCCCTCGGCGGGGTACAATGAGCAGTTCTTC.

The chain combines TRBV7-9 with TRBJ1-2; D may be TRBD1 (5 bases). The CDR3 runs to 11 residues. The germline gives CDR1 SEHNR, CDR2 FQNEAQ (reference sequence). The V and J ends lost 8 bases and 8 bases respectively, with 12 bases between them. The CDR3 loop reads CASALGPGYTF. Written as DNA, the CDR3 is TGTGCCAGCGCCTTGGGGCCGGGCTACACCTTC.

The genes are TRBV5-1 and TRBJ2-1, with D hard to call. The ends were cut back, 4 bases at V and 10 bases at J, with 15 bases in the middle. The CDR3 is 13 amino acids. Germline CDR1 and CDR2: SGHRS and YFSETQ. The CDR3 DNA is TGCGCCAGCAGCCTGCAACTGGAGATGGAGCAGTTCTTC. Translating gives CASSLQLEMEQFF.

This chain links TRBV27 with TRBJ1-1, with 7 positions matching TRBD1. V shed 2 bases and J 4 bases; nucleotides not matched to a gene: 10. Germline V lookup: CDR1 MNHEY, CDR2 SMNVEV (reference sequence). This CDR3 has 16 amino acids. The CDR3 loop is CASSLRSGGRGTEAFF. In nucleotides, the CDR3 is TGTGCCAGCAGTTTACGTTCAGGGGGACGGGGCACTGAAGCTTTCTTT.

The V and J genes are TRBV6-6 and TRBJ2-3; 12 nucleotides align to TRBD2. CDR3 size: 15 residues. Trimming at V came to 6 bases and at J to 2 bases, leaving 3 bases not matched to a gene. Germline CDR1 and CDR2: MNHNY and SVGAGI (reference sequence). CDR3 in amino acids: CASRGLAGSTDTQYF. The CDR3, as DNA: TGTGCCAGCAGAGGACTAGCGGGGTCCACAGATACGCAGTATTTT.